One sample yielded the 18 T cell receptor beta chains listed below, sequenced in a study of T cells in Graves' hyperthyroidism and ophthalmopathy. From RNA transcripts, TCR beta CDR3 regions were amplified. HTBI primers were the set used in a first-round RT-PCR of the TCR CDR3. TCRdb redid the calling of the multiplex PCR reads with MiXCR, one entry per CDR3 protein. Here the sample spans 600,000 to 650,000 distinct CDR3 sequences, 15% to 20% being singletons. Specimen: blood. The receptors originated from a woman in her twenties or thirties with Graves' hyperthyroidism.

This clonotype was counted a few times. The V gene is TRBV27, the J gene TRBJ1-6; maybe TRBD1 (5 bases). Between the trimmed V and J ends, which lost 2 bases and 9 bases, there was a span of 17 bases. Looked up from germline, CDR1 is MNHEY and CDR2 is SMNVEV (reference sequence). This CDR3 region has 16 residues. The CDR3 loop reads CASSLKFRDLGSPLHF. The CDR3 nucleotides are TGTGCCAGCAGTTTAAAGTTCCGGGACCTAGGTTCACCCCTCCACTTT.

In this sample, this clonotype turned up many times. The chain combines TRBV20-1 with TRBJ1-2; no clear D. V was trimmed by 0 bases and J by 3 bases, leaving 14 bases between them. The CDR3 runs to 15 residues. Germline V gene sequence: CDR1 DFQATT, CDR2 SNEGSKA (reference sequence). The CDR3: CSARDWAGAYYGYTF. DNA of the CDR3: TGCAGTGCTAGAGATTGGGCAGGCGCCTACTATGGCTACACCTTC.

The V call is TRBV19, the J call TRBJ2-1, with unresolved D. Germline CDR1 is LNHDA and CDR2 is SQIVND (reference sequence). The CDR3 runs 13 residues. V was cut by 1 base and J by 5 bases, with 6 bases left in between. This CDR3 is CASSIASDNEQFF. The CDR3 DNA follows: TGTGCCAGTAGTATAGCCTCGGACAATGAGCAGTTCTTC.

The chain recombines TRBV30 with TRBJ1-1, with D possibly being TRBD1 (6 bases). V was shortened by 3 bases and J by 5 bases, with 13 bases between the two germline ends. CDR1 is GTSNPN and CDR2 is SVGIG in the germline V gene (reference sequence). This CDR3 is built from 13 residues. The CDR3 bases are TGTGCCTGGAGGGGGGGCTGGTCAACTGAAGCTTTCTTT. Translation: CAWRGGWSTEAFF.

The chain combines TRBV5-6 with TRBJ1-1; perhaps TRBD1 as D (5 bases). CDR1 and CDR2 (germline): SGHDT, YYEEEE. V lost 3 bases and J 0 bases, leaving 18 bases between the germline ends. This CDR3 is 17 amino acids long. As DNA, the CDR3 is TGTGCCAGCAGCTCAACTATAACGGGACGCTTGAACACTGAAGCTTTCTTT. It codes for CASSSTITGRLNTEAFF.

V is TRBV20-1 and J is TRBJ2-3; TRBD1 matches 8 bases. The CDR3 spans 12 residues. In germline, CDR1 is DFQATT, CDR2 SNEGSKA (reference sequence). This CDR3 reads CSARTGPDTQYF. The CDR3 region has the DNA TGCAGCGCCAGGACAGGGCCAGATACGCAGTATTTT.

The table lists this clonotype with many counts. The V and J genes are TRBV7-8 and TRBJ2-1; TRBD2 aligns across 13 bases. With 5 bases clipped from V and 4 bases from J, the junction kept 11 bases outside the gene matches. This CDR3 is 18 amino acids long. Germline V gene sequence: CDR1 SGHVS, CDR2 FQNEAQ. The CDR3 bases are TGTGCCAGCAGCCTGATTATGGGACTAGCGGGATCTTACAATGAGCAGTTCTTC. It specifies CASSLIMGLAGSYNEQFF.

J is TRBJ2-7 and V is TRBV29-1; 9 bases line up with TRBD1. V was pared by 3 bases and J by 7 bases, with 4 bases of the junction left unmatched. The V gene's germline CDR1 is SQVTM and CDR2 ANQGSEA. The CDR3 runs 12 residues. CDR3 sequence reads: CSVERGTGEQYF. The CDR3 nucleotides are TGCAGCGTTGAGCGGGGGACAGGGGAGCAGTACTTC.

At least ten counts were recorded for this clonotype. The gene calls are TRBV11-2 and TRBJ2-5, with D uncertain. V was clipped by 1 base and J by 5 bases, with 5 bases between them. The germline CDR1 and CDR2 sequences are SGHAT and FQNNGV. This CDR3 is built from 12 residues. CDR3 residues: CASSLVKETQYF. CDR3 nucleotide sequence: TGTGCCAGCAGCTTAGTTAAGGAGACCCAGTACTTC.

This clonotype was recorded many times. The CDR3 DNA is TGTGCCAGCAGCTTACATAGCGGGAGGGCCTTGGGGTCCTACAATGAGCAGTTCTTC. Its protein is CASSLHSGRALGSYNEQFF. The rearrangement joins TRBV7-2 to TRBJ2-1; 11 positions match TRBD2. V shed 2 bases and J 1 base; nucleotides not matched to a gene: 10. There are 19 residues in the CDR3. The germline V gene encodes CDR1 SGHTA and CDR2 FQGNSA.

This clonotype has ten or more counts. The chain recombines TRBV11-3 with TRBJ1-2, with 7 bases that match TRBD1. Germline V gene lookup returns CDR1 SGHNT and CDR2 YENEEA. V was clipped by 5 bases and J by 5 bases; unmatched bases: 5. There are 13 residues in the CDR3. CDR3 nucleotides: TGTGCCAGCAGCCCGGGACAGCAATATGGCTACACCTTC. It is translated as CASSPGQQYGYTF. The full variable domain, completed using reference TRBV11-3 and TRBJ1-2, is EAGVVQSPRYKIIEKKQPVAFWCNPISGHNTLYWYLQNLGQGPELLIRYENEEAVDDSQLPKDRFSAERLKGVDSTLKIQPAELGDSAVYLCASSPGQQYGYTFGSGTRLTVV.

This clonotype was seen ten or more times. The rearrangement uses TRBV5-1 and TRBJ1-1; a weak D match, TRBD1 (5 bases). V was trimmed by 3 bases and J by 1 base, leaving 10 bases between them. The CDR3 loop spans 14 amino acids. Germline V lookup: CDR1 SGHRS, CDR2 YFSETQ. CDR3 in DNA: TGCGCCAGCAGCTGGGGACCGACGAACACTGAAGCTTTCTTT. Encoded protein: CASSWGPTNTEAFF.

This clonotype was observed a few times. The chain's CDR3 is CATSASGLGNQPQHF. CDR3 bases: TGTGCCACCAGTGCCTCAGGGTTGGGGAATCAGCCCCAGCATTTT. This rearrangement joins TRBV24-1 to TRBJ1-5; D may be TRBD1 (5 bases). The CDR3 sequence is 15 residues long. V dropped 5 bases and J dropped 4 bases, with 14 bases sitting between them. Germline V gene lookup returns CDR1 KGHDR and CDR2 SFDVKD.

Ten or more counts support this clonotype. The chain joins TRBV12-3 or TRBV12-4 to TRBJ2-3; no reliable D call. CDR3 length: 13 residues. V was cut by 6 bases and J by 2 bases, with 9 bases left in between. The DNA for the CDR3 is TGTGCCAGCAGCCGTGGCCCCACAGATACGCAGTATTTT. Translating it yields CASSRGPTDTQYF.

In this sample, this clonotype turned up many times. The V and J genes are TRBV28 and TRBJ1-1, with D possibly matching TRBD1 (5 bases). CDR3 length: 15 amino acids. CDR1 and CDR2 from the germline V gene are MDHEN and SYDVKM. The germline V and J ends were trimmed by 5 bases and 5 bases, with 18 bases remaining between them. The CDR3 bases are TGTGCCAGCAGTCTTTACCTGGGGCGTGGGACTGAAGCTTTCTTT. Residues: CASSLYLGRGTEAFF.

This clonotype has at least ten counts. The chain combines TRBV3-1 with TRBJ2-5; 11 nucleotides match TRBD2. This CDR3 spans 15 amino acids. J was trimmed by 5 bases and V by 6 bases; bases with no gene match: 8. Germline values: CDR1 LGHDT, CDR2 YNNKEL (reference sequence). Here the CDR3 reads CASRNQGLAEETQYF. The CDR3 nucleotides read TGTGCCAGCAGAAACCAGGGACTAGCGGAGGAGACCCAGTACTTC.

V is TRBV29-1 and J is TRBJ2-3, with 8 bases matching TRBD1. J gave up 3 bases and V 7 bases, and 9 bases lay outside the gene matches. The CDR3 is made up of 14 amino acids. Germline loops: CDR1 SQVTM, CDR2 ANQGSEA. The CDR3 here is CSAARTGRTDTQYF. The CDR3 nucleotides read TGCAGCGCGGCAAGGACAGGGAGAACAGATACGCAGTATTTT.

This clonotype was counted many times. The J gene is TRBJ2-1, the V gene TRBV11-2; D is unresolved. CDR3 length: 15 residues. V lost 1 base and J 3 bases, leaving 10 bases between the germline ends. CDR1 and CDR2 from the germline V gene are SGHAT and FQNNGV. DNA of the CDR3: TGTGCCAGCAGCTTAGGGGCAGGAGACTACAATGAGCAGTTCTTC. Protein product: CASSLGAGDYNEQFF.